The source of this T cell receptor beta chain is a study of shared clonotypes between healthy human individuals. Adult Caucasians living in Nashville, Tennessee made up all of the donors. The data were produced by immunoSEQ multiplex PCR, yet TCRdb's version contains in-frame clones alone and is incomplete. The sample consists of approximately 2.5 million clones, roughly 92% of them appearing once. For this clone: Its specificity is unknown.

This CDR3 spans 15 amino acids. The germline gives CDR1 SNHLY, CDR2 FYNNEI. With 8 bases removed from V and 6 bases from J, the gap between germline ends came to 23 bases. Study results and caveats: The study drew on few donors, limiting represented genetic and exposure-history diversity. Rarefaction analysis demonstrated incomplete sorted-subset sequencing notwithstanding large depth. Sampling involved blood alone; tissue repertoires likely differ.

Source material: naive CD4+ T cells sorted from blood. Subset meaning: CD45RA+ positively selected. J is TRBJ2-7 and V is TRBV2; D might be TRBD2 (6 bases). The TCR was taken from a man aged 18-30 years in good health. The CDR3 region has the DNA TGTGCCAGCGGGGATCATGGAGGGTTTTTTTCCGAGCAGTACTTC. Its translation is CASGDHGGFFSEQYF. The full variable domain, completed using reference TRBV2 and TRBJ2-7, is EPEVTQTPSHQVTQMGQEVILRCVPISNHLYFYWYRQILGQKVEFLVSFYNNEISEKSEIFDDQFSVERPDGSNFTLKIRSTKLEDSAMYFCASGDHGGFFSEQYFGPGTRLTVT.